This TCR beta chain was captured by sequencing in a study of blood T cell repertoires in COVID-19. For the study at large: COVID-19 samples, acute and convalescent, were from the United States, Italy and Spain.

Method: immunoSEQ multiplex PCR; TCRdb's copy keeps in-frame clones and lacks some. The sample consists of approximately 300,000 clones, roughly 80% of them appearing once. In germline, CDR1 is MDHEN, CDR2 SYDVKM. The CDR3 extends over 12 amino acids. Trimming pared 5 bases from V and 7 bases from J, leaving 11 bases between. The rearrangement links TRBV28 to TRBJ1-1, with D perhaps TRBD1 (5 bases). The clonotype comes from a woman in her forties or fifties with active or convalescent COVID-19. Sequenced: peripheral blood. DNA for the CDR3: TGTGCCAGCAGTATCACAGGTTTTGAAGCTTTCTTT. Protein sequence: CASSITGFEAFF.